The next 7 T cell receptor beta chains were all read from a single sample in a study of T cell responses to AZD1222 COVID-19 vaccine. The method was immunoSEQ multiplex PCR; TCRdb's version includes in-frame clones alone and lacks a portion of them. The sample carries about 110,000 clones, approximately 89% recorded once. Sequenced material: peripheral blood, taken on day 0 of MenACWY control vaccination. These receptors were obtained from an adult in good health.

The V and J genes are TRBV7-9 and TRBJ2-7; perhaps TRBD2 as D (5 bases). Germline V gene data show CDR1 as SEHNR and CDR2 as FQNEAQ (reference sequence). The CDR3 spans 15 residues. Trimming removed 5 bases from V and 1 base from J, with 15 bases in between. CDR3 protein: CASSPLASLSYEQYF. The CDR3 DNA sequence: TGTGCCAGCAGCCCATTAGCGAGTTTATCCTACGAGCAGTACTTC.

This chain uses TRBV7-2 with TRBJ1-4, with D unresolved. The germline V and J ends were trimmed by 5 bases and 3 bases, with 22 bases remaining between them. The CDR3 sequence is 18 residues long. Germline CDR1 and CDR2: SGHTA and FQGNSA. The CDR3 nucleotides are TGTGCCAGCAGCCCCCGGCAATTTATGATCGAGTCTAATGAAAAACTGTTTTTT. Translating gives CASSPRQFMIESNEKLFF.

This clone was picked up one time. This rearrangement joins TRBV2 to TRBJ2-7, with no clear D. Germline V gives CDR1 SNHLY, CDR2 FYNNEI. Trimming stripped 0 bases from V and 0 bases from J, with 12 bases between. The CDR3 length is 16 residues. The CDR3 nucleotides read TGTGCCAGCAGTGAAGCCGTATACACAAGCTCCTACGAGCAGTACTTC. It specifies CASSEAVYTSSYEQYF.

In this sample, this clone turned up once. The rearrangement links TRBV7-2 to TRBJ1-2, with D perhaps TRBD1 (6 bases). The CDR3 totals 14 residues. Deletions cut 1 base from V and 13 bases from J, with 19 bases between. CDR1 and CDR2 from the germline V gene are SGHTA and FQGNSA. The CDR3 DNA reads as TGTGCCAGCAGCTTAGAGAGGGGGAGGGGCAGGGGCACCTTC. This codes for CASSLERGRGRGTF.

The chain carries TRBV10-1 and TRBJ2-5; D unresolved. Trimming removed 4 bases at V and 0 bases at J, with 9 bases between. Germline assignment: CDR1 WNHNN and CDR2 SYGVQD (reference sequence). The CDR3 runs to 14 residues. CDR3 loop: CASSADANQETQYF. For the CDR3, the DNA is TGCGCCAGCAGTGCGGACGCCAACCAAGAGACCCAGTACTTC.

J is TRBJ1-2 and V is TRBV9; D gene ambiguous. Germline assignment: CDR1 SGDLS and CDR2 YYNGEE. The V and J ends lost 1 base and 4 bases respectively, with 8 bases between them. This CDR3 region has 13 residues. CDR3 sequence reads: CASSVPGTYGYTF. DNA of the CDR3: TGTGCCAGCAGCGTACCAGGCACCTATGGCTACACCTTC. Based on the CDR3 plus reference TRBV9 and TRBJ1-2, the full variable domain is DSGVTQTPKHLITATGQRVTLRCSPRSGDLSVYWYQQSLDQGLQFLIQYYNGEERAKGNILERFSAQQFPDLHSELNLSSLELGDSALYFCASSVPGTYGYTFGSGTRLTVV.

This chain uses TRBV30 with TRBJ1-1; unclear D gene. Germline-derived CDR1 and CDR2 are GTSNPN and SVGIG (reference sequence). This CDR3 comprises 13 residues. Trimming took 3 bases from V and 6 from J, leaving 14 bases between them. The CDR3 nucleotides are TGTGCCTGGAGAAGCGAGAGCGGGTCTGAAGCTTTCTTT. Its protein product is CAWRSESGSEAFF.